This T cell receptor (beta chain) appears in the sequencing data of a study of response to subunit inactivated influenza vaccine. Trimming left V 8 bases short and J 5 bases short, with 9 bases between. The CDR3 spans 12 residues. CDR1 and CDR2 from the germline V gene are MNHNS and SASEGT. TCRdb re-called the RT-PCR reads through MiXCR, storing one row per CDR3 protein. The sample has over 650,000 distinct CDR3 sequences; approximately 17% are singletons. With respect to this clonotype: The antigen remains undetermined.

Study findings and constraints: Every seasonal influenza vaccination brings in few new T cells, the authors suggested.

The chain combines TRBV6-1 with TRBJ2-2; D gene uncertain. Sequenced material: PBMCs from blood, taken 5 to 6 days after vaccination. This clonotype originated in a man aged 45-65 years who received an inactivated influenza vaccine. The CDR3: CASLFTTGELFF. For the CDR3, the DNA is TGTGCCAGCCTATTCACGACCGGGGAGCTGTTTTTT.